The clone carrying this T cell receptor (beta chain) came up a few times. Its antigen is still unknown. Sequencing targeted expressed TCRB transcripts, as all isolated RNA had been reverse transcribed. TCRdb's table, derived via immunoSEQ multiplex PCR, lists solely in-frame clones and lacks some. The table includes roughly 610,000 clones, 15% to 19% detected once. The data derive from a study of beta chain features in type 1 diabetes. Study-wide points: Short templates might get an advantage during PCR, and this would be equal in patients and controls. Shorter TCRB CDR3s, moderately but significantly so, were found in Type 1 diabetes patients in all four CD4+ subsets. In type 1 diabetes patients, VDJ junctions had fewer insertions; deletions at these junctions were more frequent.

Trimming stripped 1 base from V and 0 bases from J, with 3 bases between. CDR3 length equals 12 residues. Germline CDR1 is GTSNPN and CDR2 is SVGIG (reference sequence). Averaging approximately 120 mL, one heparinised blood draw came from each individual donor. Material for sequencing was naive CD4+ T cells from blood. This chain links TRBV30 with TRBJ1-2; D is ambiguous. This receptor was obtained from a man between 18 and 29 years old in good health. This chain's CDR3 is CAWSGANYGYTF. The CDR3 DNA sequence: TGTGCCTGGAGTGGAGCTAACTATGGCTACACCTTC.